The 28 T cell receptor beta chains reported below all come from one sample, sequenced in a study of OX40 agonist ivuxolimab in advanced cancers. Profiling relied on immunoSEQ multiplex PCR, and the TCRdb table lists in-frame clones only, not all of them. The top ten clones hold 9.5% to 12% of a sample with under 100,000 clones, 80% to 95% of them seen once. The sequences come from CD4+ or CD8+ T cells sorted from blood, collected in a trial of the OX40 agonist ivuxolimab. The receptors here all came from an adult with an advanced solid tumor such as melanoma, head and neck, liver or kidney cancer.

CDR3 region: CASSQERIGEQFF. The DNA of the CDR3 is TGCGCCAGCAGCCAAGAAAGGATAGGGGAGCAGTTCTTC. This chain links TRBV4-1 with TRBJ2-1; no clear D gene. CDR3 length: 13 residues. Trimming pared 0 bases from V and 10 bases from J, leaving 10 bases between. The germline gives CDR1 MGHRA, CDR2 YSYEKL.

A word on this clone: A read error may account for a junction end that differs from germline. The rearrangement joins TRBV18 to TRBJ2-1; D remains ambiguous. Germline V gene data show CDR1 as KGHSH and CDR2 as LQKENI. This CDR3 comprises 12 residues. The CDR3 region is CASSRPDNGQFF. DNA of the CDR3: TGTGCCAGCTCCCGACCTGACAATGGGCAGTTCTTC.

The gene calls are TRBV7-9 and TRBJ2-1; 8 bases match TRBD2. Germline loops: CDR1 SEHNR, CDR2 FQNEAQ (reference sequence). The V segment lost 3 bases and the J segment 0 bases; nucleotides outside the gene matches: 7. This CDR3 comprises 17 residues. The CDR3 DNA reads TGTGCCAGCAGCTTCGCCCCCGGGACTAGCTCCTACAATGAGCAGTTCTTC. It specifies CASSFAPGTSSYNEQFF.

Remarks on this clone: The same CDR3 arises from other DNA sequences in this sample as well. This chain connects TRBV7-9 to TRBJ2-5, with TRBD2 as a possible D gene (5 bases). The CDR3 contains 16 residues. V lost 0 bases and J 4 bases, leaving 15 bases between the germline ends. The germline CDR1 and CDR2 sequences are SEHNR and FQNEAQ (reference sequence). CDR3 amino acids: CASSLAGLFVGETQYF. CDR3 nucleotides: TGTGCCAGCAGCTTAGCTGGACTGTTTGTCGGAGAGACCCAGTACTTC.

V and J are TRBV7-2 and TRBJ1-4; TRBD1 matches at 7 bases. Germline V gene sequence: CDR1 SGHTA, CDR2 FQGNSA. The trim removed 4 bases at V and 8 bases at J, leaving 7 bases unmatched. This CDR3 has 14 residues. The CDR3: CASSSRQGTEKLFF. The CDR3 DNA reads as TGTGCCAGCAGCTCCAGACAGGGAACCGAAAAACTGTTTTTT.

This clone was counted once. CDR3: CASRTGGNQPQHF. The CDR3 DNA reads TGTGCCAGCCGGACAGGGGGCAATCAGCCCCAGCATTTT. The chain has TRBV27 and TRBJ1-5; TRBD1 agrees at 9 bases. Germline CDR1 MNHEY, CDR2 SMNVEV (reference sequence). The CDR3 has 13 amino acids. Trimming cost V 8 bases and J 2 bases; bases outside gene matches: 1.

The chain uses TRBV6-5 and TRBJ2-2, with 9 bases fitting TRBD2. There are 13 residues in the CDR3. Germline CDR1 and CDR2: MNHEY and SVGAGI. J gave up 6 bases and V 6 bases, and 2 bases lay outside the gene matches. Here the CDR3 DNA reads TGTGCCAGCAGGCGGGGGGGATCCGGGGAGCTGTTTTTT. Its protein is CASRRGGSGELFF.

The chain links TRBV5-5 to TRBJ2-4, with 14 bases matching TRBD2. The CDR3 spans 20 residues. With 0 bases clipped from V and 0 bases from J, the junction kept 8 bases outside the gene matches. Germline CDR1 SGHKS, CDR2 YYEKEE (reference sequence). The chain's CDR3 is CASSLGGTSGGPLAKNIQYF. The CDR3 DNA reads TGTGCCAGCAGCTTGGGCGGGACTAGCGGGGGCCCACTAGCCAAAAACATTCAGTACTTC.

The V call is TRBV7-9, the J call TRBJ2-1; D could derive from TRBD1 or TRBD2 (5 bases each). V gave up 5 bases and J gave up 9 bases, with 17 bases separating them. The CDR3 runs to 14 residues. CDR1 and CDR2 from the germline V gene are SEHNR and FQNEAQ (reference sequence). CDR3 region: CASSRSGTNIEQFF. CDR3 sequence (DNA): TGTGCCAGCAGCCGATCCGGGACCAACATTGAGCAGTTCTTC.

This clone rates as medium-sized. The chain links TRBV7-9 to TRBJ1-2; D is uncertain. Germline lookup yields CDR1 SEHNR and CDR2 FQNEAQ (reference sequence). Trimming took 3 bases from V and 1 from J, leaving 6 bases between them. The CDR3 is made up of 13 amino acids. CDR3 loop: CASSLENNYGYTF. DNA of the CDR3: TGTGCCAGCAGCTTGGAGAATAACTATGGCTACACCTTC.

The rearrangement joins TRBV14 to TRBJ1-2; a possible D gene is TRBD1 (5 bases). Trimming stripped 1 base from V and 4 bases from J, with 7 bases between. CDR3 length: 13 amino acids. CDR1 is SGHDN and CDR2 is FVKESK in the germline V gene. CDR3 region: CASSQAGTYGYTF. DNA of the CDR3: TGTGCCAGCAGCCAAGCTGGGACCTATGGCTACACCTTC.

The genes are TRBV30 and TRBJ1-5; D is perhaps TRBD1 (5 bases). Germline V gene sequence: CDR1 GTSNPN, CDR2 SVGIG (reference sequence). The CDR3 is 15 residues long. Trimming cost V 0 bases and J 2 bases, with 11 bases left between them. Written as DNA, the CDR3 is TGTGCCTGGAGTGTGGGGGTTTATGGCAATCAGCCCCAGCATTTT. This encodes CAWSVGVYGNQPQHF.

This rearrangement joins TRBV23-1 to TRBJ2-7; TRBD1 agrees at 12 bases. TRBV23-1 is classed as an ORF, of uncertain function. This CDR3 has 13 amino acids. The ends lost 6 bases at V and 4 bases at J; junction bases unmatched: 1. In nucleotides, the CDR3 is TGCGCCAGCAGGGGACAGGGGGCGTACGAGCAGTACTTC. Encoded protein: CASRGQGAYEQYF.

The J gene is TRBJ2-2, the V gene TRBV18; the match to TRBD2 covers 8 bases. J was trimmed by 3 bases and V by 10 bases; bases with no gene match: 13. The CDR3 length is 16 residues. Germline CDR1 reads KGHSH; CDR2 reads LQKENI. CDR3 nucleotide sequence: TGTGCCACCCCAGGACGTCAAGCGGGGGACACCGGGGAGCTGTTTTTT. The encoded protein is CATPGRQAGDTGELFF.

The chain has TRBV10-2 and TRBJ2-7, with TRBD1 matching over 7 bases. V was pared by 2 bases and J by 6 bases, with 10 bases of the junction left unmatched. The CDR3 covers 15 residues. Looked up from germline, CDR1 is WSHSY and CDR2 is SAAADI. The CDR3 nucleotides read TGCGCCAGCAGTGAGGCGACAGGGTGGAGTGGCGAGCAGTACTTC. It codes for CASSEATGWSGEQYF.

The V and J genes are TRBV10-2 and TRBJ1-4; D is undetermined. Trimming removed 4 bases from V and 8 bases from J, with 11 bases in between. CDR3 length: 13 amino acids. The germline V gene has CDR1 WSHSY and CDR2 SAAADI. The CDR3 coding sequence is TGCGCCAGCAGTGTTTCCGTCTTCGAAAAACTGTTTTTT. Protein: CASSVSVFEKLFF.

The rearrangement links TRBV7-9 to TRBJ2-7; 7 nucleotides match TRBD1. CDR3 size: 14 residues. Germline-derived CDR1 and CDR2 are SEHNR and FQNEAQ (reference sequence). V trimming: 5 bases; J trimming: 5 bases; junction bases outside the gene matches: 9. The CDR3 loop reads CASSPRQGSHEQYF. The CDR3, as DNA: TGTGCCAGCAGCCCAAGACAGGGATCCCACGAGCAGTACTTC. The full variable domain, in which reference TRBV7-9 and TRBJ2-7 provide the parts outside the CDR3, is DTGVSQNPRHKITKRGQNVTFRCDPISEHNRLYWYRQTLGQGPEFLTYFQNEAQLEKSRLLSDRFSAERPKGSFSTLEIQRTEQGDSAMYLCASSPRQGSHEQYFGPGTRLTVT.

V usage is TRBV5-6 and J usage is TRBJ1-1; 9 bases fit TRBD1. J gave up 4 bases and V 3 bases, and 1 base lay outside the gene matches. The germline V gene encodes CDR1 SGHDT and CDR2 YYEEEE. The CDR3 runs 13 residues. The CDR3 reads CASSSTGGTEAFF. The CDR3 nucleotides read TGTGCCAGCAGCTCGACAGGGGGCACTGAAGCTTTCTTT.

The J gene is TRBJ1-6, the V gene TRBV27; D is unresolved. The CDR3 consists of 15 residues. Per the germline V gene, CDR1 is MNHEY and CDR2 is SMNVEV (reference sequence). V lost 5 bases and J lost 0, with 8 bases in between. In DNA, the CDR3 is TGTGCCAGCAGTCCTCTGAGCTCCTATAATTCACCCCTCCACTTT. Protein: CASSPLSSYNSPLHF.

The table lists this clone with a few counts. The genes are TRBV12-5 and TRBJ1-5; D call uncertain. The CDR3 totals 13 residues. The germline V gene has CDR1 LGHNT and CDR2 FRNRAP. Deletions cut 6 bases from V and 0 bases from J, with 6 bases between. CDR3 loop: CASGGYSNQPQHF. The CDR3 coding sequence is TGTGCTAGTGGGGGTTATAGCAATCAGCCCCAGCATTTT.

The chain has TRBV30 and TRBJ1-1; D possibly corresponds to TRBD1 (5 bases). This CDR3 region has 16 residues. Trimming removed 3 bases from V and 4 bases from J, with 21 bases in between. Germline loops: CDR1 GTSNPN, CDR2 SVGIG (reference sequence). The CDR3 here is CAWSGGPAGYGTEAFF. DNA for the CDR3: TGTGCCTGGAGCGGAGGGCCCGCAGGGTATGGCACTGAAGCTTTCTTT. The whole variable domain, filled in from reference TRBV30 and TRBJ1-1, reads SQTIHQWPATLVQPVGSPLSLECTVEGTSNPNLYWYRQAAGRGLQLLFYSVGIGQISSEVPQNLSASRPQDRQFILSSKKLLLSDSGFYLCAWSGGPAGYGTEAFFGQGTRLTVV.

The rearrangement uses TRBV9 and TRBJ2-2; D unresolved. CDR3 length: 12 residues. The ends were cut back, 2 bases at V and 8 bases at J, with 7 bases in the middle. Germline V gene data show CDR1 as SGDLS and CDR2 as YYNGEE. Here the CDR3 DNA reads TGTGCCAGCAGCGTCCAAGCTGGGGAGCTGTTTTTT. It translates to CASSVQAGELFF.

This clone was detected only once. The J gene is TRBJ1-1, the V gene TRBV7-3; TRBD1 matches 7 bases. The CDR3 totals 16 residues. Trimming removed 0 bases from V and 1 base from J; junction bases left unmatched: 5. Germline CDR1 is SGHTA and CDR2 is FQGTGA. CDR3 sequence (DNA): TGTGCCAGCAGCTTAACGTCGACAGGGCAGAACACTGAAGCTTTCTTT. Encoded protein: CASSLTSTGQNTEAFF.

This chain's CDR3 is CAISDTWVKSTNEKLFF. CDR3 coding DNA: TGTGCCATCAGTGATACGTGGGTTAAATCAACTAATGAAAAACTGTTTTTT. The chain recombines TRBV10-3 with TRBJ1-4; D remains ambiguous. V lost 3 bases, J lost 0 bases, and 14 bases lay in between. This CDR3 is built from 17 residues. The germline V gene encodes CDR1 ENHRY and CDR2 SYGVKD.

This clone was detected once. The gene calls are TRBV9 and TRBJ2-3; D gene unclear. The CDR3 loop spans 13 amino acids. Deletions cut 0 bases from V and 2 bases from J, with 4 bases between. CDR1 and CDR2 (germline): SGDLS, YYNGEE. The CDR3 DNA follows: TGTGCCAGCAGCGTAGCTACCACAGATACGCAGTATTTT. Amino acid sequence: CASSVATTDTQYF.

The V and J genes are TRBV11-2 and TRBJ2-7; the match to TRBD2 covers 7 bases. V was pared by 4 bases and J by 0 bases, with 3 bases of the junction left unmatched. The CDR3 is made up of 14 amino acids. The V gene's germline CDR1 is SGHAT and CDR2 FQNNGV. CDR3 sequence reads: CASSWGGISYEQYF. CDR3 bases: TGTGCCAGCAGCTGGGGAGGGATCTCCTACGAGCAGTACTTC.

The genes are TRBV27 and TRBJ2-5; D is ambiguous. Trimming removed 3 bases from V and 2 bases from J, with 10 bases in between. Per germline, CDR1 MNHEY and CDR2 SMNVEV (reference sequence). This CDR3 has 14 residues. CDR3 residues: CASSFLSQQETQYF. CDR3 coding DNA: TGTGCCAGCAGTTTCTTGAGCCAGCAAGAGACCCAGTACTTC.

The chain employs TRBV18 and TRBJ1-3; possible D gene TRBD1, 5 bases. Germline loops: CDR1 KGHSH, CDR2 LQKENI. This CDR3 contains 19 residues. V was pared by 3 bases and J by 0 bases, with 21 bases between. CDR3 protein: CASSPRQSPQPSSGNTIYF. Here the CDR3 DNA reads TGTGCCAGCTCACCCAGACAGTCACCTCAACCCAGCTCTGGAAACACCATATATTTT.